What follows are 5 T cell receptor beta chains derived from one specimen sequenced in a study of blood T cell repertoires in COVID-19. Repertoires were generated with immunoSEQ multiplex PCR, while TCRdb's copy carries only in-frame clones and drops some. Among about 190,000 clones, more than 85% were seen once, and the ten largest hold less than 3.5%. Sequencing was performed on peripheral blood. Receptors originate from a woman in her twenties or thirties with active or convalescent COVID-19.

The CDR3 reads CASMRGTSGNTIYF. As DNA, the CDR3 is TGTGCCAGCATGCGGGGAACGAGCGGAAACACCATATATTTT. This chain joins TRBV11-2 and TRBJ1-3, with D unclear. Germline lookup yields CDR1 SGHAT and CDR2 FQNNGV. Trimming shortened V by 7 bases and J by 4 bases, and 14 bases separated the two germline ends. This CDR3 has 14 residues.

The chain has TRBV27 and TRBJ1-1; tentative D call: TRBD1 (6 bases). Germline values: CDR1 MNHEY, CDR2 SMNVEV (reference sequence). With 4 bases removed from V and 0 bases from J, the gap between germline ends came to 6 bases. The CDR3 spans 13 residues. The CDR3 loop reads CASSWTVNTEAFF. The CDR3 DNA is TGTGCCAGCAGTTGGACAGTGAACACTGAAGCTTTCTTT.

The chain has TRBV7-2 and TRBJ2-5; 8 bases align to TRBD1. V was pared by 4 bases and J by 5 bases, with 6 bases of the junction left unmatched. The CDR3 extends over 14 amino acids. Germline V gives CDR1 SGHTA, CDR2 FQGNSA. Written as DNA, the CDR3 is TGTGCCAGCAGCTCCGACAGGGGTGCGGAGACCCAGTACTTC. It encodes CASSSDRGAETQYF.

This clone has just one count. The V and J genes are TRBV27 and TRBJ2-1, with 13 bases matching TRBD2. CDR1 is MNHEY and CDR2 is SMNVEV in the germline V gene (reference sequence). V shed 3 bases and J 9 bases; nucleotides not matched to a gene: 5. The CDR3 contains 15 residues. CDR3 sequence (DNA): TGTGCCAGCAGTTTCGGGACTAGCGGGACTGGTGAGCAGTTCTTC. It specifies CASSFGTSGTGEQFF.

The chain links TRBV5-4 to TRBJ1-4, with 7 bases aligning to TRBD1. The CDR3 is made up of 13 amino acids. V lost 9 bases to trimming and J lost 7 bases; unmatched junction nucleotides: 9. Germline CDR1 SGHNT, CDR2 YYREEE (reference sequence). This CDR3 is CATEGAPGEKLFF. The CDR3 coding sequence is TGTGCCACCGAGGGGGCGCCGGGTGAAAAACTGTTTTTT. Combining the CDR3 with reference TRBV5-4 and TRBJ1-4 gives the whole variable domain ETGVTQSPTHLIKTRGQQVTLRCSSQSGHNTVSWYQQALGQGPQFIFQYYREEENGRGNFPPRFSGLQFPNYSSELNVNALELDDSALYLCATEGAPGEKLFFGSGTQLSVL.